This TCR beta chain appears in the sequencing data of a study of T cell repertoires in cytomegalovirus infection. MiXCR, applied by TCRdb to the reads, yields one record per CDR3 protein. Here the sample spans about 100,000 distinct CDR3 sequences, 20% to 30% being singletons. This CDR3 is built from 16 residues. The V gene's germline CDR1 is LNHDA and CDR2 SQIVND (reference sequence). Losses at the gene ends were 5 bases for V and 2 bases for J; bases not matched to a gene: 1. The gene calls are TRBV19 and TRBJ2-1; 15 bases match TRBD2. The receptor's source is a human donor in good health (CMV status not recorded). Some clones in this sample may be carry-over from other donors' samples. The specimen sequenced was CD8+ T cells from PBMCs. The CDR3 sequence: CASSWTSGGAYNEQFF. CDR3 DNA sequence: TGTGCCAGTAGTTGGACTAGCGGGGGGGCCTACAATGAGCAGTTCTTC.